Listed below are T cell receptor beta chains from one sample, sequenced in a study of liver allograft versus peripheral blood T cells. TCRdb re-derived calls from the reads in MiXCR, one entry per CDR3 protein. Of hundreds of distinct CDR3 sequences listed, roughly 25% are singletons. The receptors originated from a human patient who had a liver transplant. Some of the T cells may derive from the graft donor. CDR3s leave out the opening cysteine and the closing phenylalanine or tryptophan.

>TRBJ2-3|TRBV7-2
ASSSTRTSGGDTQY
>TRBJ2-5|TRBV20-1
SAIGAQETQY
>TRBJ2-3|TRBV27
ASSPYGGSTDTQY
>TRBJ2-6|TRBV30
AWSVWDRGSGANVLT
>TRBJ1-1|TRBV6-1
ASSVTEAF
>TRBJ2-2|TRBV6-5
ASSYSRTGELF
>TRBJ2-2|TRBV5-6
ASRFGTSGETNTGELF
>TRBJ2-7|TRBV27
ASSVDGNLYEQY
>TRBJ1-6|TRBV9
ASSPFDGYNSPLH
>.|TRBV6-2/TRBV6-3
ASGRTGNEYT
>TRBJ1-5|TRBV30
AWSADSGASQPQH
>TRBJ2-1|TRBV12-3/TRBV12-4
ASRNIGGGTYNEQF
>TRBJ1-5|TRBV20-1
SARVQGPNQPQH
>TRBJ1-1|TRBV6-5
ASSSAWGNTEAF
>TRBJ1-1|TRBV7-9
ASSSMVGHNTEAF
>TRBJ2-1|TRBV12-3/TRBV12-4
ASSLSGNNEQF
>TRBJ1-1|TRBV27
AAWTFAEAF
>TRBJ2-7|TRBV20-1
SAWTSGYTYEQY
>TRBJ2-3|TRBV15
ATSRDSGGWGTDTQY
>TRBJ2-2|TRBV30
AWTLLAGGPKSTGELF
>TRBJ1-6|TRBV6-2/TRBV6-3
ASSPYGGQSVH
>TRBJ2-1|TRBV27
ASSPGQVYYNEQF
>TRBJ1-1|TRBV29-1
SVLSRVSGGLTEAF
>TRBJ2-2|TRBV6-1
ASRIGTGGTGELF
>TRBJ1-2|TRBV6-1
ASEAGDRGRGYT
>TRBJ1-3|TRBV6-5
ASNDGTAISGNTIY
>TRBJ2-7|TRBV6-5
ATPGVGLSPYEQY